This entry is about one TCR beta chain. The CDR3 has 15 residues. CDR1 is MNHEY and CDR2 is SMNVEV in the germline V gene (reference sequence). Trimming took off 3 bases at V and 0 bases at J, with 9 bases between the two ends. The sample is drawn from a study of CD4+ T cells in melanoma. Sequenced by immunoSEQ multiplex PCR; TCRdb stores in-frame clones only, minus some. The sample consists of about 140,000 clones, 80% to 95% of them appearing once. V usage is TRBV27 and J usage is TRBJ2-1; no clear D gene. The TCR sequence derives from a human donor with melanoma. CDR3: CASSFDVNSYNEQFF. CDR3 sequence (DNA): TGTGCCAGCAGTTTTGACGTAAACTCCTACAATGAGCAGTTCTTC.